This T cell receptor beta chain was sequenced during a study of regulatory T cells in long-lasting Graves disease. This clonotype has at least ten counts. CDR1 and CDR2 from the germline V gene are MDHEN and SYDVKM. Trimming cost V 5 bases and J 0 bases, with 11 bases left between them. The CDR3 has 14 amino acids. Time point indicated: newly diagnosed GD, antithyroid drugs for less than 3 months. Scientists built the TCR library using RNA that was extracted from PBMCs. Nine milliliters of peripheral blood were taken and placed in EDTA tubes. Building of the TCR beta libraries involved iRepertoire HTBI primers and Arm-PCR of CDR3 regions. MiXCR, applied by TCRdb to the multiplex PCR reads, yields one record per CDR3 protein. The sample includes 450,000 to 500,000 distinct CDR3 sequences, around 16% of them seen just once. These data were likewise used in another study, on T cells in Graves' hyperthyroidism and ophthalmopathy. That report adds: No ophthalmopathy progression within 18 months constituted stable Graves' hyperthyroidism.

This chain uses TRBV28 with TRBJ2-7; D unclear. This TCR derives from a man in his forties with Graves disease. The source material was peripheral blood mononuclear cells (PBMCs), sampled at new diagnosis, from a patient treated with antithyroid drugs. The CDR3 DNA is TGTGCCAGCAGTCCTTCCCCTTCCTCCTACGAGCAGTACTTC. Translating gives CASSPSPSSYEQYF. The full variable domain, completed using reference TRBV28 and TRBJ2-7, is DVKVTQSSRYLVKRTGEKVFLECVQDMDHENMFWYRQDPGLGLRLIYFSYDVKMKEKGDIPEGYSVSREKKERFSLILESASTNQTSMYLCASSPSPSSYEQYFGPGTRLTVT.